This T cell receptor (beta chain) derives from a study of shared clonotypes between healthy human individuals. Study-wide results and caveats: Among non-shared clonotypes, generation probabilities were lower than among those shared by all four donors.

Assay used: immunoSEQ multiplex PCR; TCRdb lists only in-frame clones, some missing. The data show about 2 million clones, with around 95% seen just once and roughly 0.13% held by the top ten. The CDR3 length is 11 residues. V gave up 3 bases and J gave up 8 bases, with 10 bases separating them. Looked up from germline, CDR1 is GTSNPN and CDR2 is SVGIG (reference sequence). Free of recent acute infections or vaccinations, the donors were healthy HIV-negative adults. About this clone: What it binds is unknown.

Sequencing used naive CD4+ T cells sorted from blood. Documented subset: CD45RA+ positively selected. The sequence came from a young man in good health. This chain connects TRBV30 to TRBJ1-2; unclear D gene. The CDR3: CAWSPISGYTF. The CDR3 DNA is TGTGCCTGGAGCCCAATATCGGGCTACACCTTC.